These T cell receptor beta chains were read from a single sample in a study of cytomegalovirus exposure and HLA in healthy donors. Some clones are missing from TCRdb's copy, which holds only in-frame ones; the method was immunoSEQ multiplex PCR. This sample has 150,000 to 200,000 clones; roughly 72% occur once, and the top ten carry around 2%. Sequencing input: PBMCs. Receptors originate from a woman in her 30s in good health and CMV-seropositive. CDR3s include the opening cysteine and the closing phenylalanine or tryptophan. The order of the fields is J gene, V gene, clone size, D gene, CDR3 DNA, CDR3 protein. D genes are given only for firm matches. Size is stated for part of the rows, as once, few or many counts, or as a class when the clone is expanded.

J gene: TRBJ1-1; V gene: TRBV19; clone size: medium-sized; D gene: -; CDR3 DNA: TGTGCCAGTAGTAGACAGAACACTGAAGCTTTCTTT; CDR3 protein: CASSRQNTEAFF
J gene: TRBJ1-5; V gene: TRBV5-1; clone size: -; D gene: TRBD1; CDR3 DNA: TGCGCCAGCAGCTGGGGAGACAGGGCTCATCAGCCCCAGCATTTT; CDR3 protein: CASSWGDRAHQPQHF
J gene: TRBJ1-5; V gene: TRBV28; clone size: few; D gene: TRBD1; CDR3 DNA: TGTGCCAGCAGTTTAAGGGGGCTGGGGCAGCCCCAGCATTTT; CDR3 protein: CASSLRGLGQPQHF
J gene: TRBJ2-7; V gene: TRBV30; clone size: -; D gene: TRBD1; CDR3 DNA: TGTGCCTGGAGTCACCCAGGGGGCATCTACGAGCAGTACTTC; CDR3 protein: CAWSHPGGIYEQYF
J gene: TRBJ2-3; V gene: TRBV9; clone size: -; D gene: TRBD1; CDR3 DNA: TGTGCCAGCAGCGTAGGAGGGGGCGATACGCAGTATTTT; CDR3 protein: CASSVGGGDTQYF
J gene: TRBJ2-3; V gene: TRBV7-9; clone size: -; D gene: TRBD1; CDR3 DNA: TGTGCCAGCAGCTTTGGGGACAGGAGCACAGATACGCAGTATTTT; CDR3 protein: CASSFGDRSTDTQYF
J gene: TRBJ2-1; V gene: TRBV27; clone size: -; D gene: TRBD2; CDR3 DNA: TGTGCCAGCAAAGCGGGGAGGGAGCAGTTCTTC; CDR3 protein: CASKAGREQFF
J gene: TRBJ2-4; V gene: TRBV6-1; clone size: -; D gene: TRBD2; CDR3 DNA: TGTGCCAGCAGTGAAGACGGACTAGCGGGAGGTTACTCTCTAGCCAAAAACATTCAGTACTTC; CDR3 protein: CASSEDGLAGGYSLAKNIQYF
J gene: TRBJ2-1; V gene: TRBV2; clone size: -; D gene: TRBD1; CDR3 DNA: TGTGCCAGCAGTGCGGCTCCGGGACAGGGGCTCAATGAGCAGTTCTTC; CDR3 protein: CASSAAPGQGLNEQFF
J gene: TRBJ2-3; V gene: TRBV6-5; clone size: -; D gene: TRBD2; CDR3 DNA: TGTGCCAGCAGTTACCAAAGCGGGAGTACCGCAGATACGCAGTATTTT; CDR3 protein: CASSYQSGSTADTQYF
J gene: TRBJ2-1; V gene: TRBV7-2; clone size: few; D gene: -; CDR3 DNA: TGTGCCAGCAGCTTAAGGAGCTCCTACAATGAGCAGTTCTTC; CDR3 protein: CASSLRSSYNEQFF
J gene: TRBJ2-7; V gene: TRBV7-9; clone size: -; D gene: TRBD2; CDR3 DNA: TGTGCCAGCAGCCGACCGGGACTAGTCCCCTACGAGCAGTACTTC; CDR3 protein: CASSRPGLVPYEQYF
J gene: TRBJ1-4; V gene: TRBV9; clone size: -; D gene: -; CDR3 DNA: TGTGCCAGCAGCAAATCCCTTACAACTAATGAAAAACTGTTTTTT; CDR3 protein: CASSKSLTTNEKLFF
J gene: TRBJ1-1; V gene: TRBV10-1; clone size: -; D gene: -; CDR3 DNA: TGCGCCAGCAGCGCCCAGGGAGGAGGGAACACTGAAGCTTTCTTT; CDR3 protein: CASSAQGGGNTEAFF